This T cell receptor beta chain was sequenced during a study of CD4 and CD8 cells across lung adenocarcinoma regions. Donors had localized lung adenocarcinoma, a non-small cell lung cancer. TCRdb reprocessed the PCR reads with MiXCR, giving one entry per CDR3 protein. Among around 10,000 distinct CDR3 sequences listed, under 50% were seen once. Trimming shortened V by 4 bases and J by 6 bases, and 20 bases separated the two germline ends. The CDR3 is made up of 16 amino acids. The germline gives CDR1 MNHEY, CDR2 SVGAGI. This TCR was recovered from a male donor with lung adenocarcinoma. The CD4 and CD8 labels of this study may be unreliable. This chain joins TRBV6-5 and TRBJ2-3; D assignment may be TRBD1 or TRBD2 (5 bases each). The sequenced sample consisted of CD8+ T cells from the margin of a lung tumor. The CDR3: CASSSSRDGAVDTQYF. CDR3 DNA: TGTGCCAGCAGTTCCTCCCGAGACGGGGCGGTGGATACGCAGTATTTT.